This T cell receptor beta chain comes out of a study of PD-1 blockade in classical Hodgkin lymphoma. Whole-study results and caveats: Newly diagnosed and completely responding patients shared comparable baseline diversity. Newly diagnosed patients were reported to exhibit reduced baseline TCR diversity relative to healthy donors.

Clones were read by immunoSEQ multiplex PCR, and TCRdb kept only the in-frame ones, dropping some. The sample carries 100,000 or so clones, roughly 91% recorded once. With 5 bases removed from V and 7 bases from J, the gap between germline ends came to 14 bases. Germline V lookup: CDR1 MDHEN, CDR2 SYDVKM. This CDR3 contains 14 residues. For this clone: Its target is unknown.

Brentuximab vedotin exposure varied among the patients, all of whom had relapsed after autologous stem cell transplantation. This TCR came from a human donor with classical Hodgkin lymphoma. This sample comprised peripheral blood mononuclear cells (PBMCs), obtained before the second cycle of nivolumab. The chain links TRBV28 to TRBJ1-4; D not certain. CDR3 protein: CASSPQTEAEKLFF. The CDR3 nucleotides are TGTGCCAGCAGTCCCCAGACGGAAGCTGAAAAACTGTTTTTT. Full variable domain (outside the CDR3, taken from reference TRBV28 and TRBJ1-4): DVKVTQSSRYLVKRTGEKVFLECVQDMDHENMFWYRQDPGLGLRLIYFSYDVKMKEKGDIPEGYSVSREKKERFSLILESASTNQTSMYLCASSPQTEAEKLFFGSGTQLSVL.